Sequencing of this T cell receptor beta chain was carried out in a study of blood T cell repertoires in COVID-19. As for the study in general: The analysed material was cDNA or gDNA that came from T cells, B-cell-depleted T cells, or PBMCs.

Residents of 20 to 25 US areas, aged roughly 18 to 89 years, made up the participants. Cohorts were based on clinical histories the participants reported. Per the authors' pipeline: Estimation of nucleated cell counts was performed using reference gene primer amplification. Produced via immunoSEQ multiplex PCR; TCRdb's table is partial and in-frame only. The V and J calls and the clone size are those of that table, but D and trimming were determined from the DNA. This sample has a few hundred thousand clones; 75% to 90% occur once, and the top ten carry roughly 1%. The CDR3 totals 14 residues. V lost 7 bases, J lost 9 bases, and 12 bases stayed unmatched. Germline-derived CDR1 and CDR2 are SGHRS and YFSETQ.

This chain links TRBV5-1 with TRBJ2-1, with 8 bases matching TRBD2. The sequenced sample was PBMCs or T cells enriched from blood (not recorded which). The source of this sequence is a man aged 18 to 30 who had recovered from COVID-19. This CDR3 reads CASSEAGAPSEQFF. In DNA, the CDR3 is TGCGCCAGCTCGGAAGCGGGGGCGCCGAGTGAGCAGTTCTTC. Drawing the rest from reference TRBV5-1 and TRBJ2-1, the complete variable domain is KAGVTQTPRYLIKTRGQQVTLSCSPISGHRSVSWYQQTPGQGLQFLFEYFSETQRNKGNFPGRFSGRQFSNSRSEMNVSTLELGDSALYLCASSEAGAPSEQFFGPGTRLTVL.